The 3 T cell receptor beta chains in this list originate from one sample, sequenced in a study of beta chain features in type 1 diabetes. Expressed TCRB transcripts were sequenced, since all the RNA that had been isolated was reverse transcribed. Clones were sequenced by immunoSEQ multiplex PCR, and TCRdb holds only the in-frame ones, with some missing. The table lists roughly 150,000 clones, less than 9.5% of them singletons. Sequencing was done on a sample of central memory CD4+ T cells from blood. The receptors were gathered from a woman between 18 and 29 years old in good health.

The chain joins TRBV4-3 to TRBJ2-3; 10 positions match TRBD1. CDR1 and CDR2 from the germline V gene are LGHNA and YSLEER. The J segment lost 8 bases and the V segment lost 0 bases, leaving 8 bases of the junction unmatched. The CDR3 is made up of 16 amino acids. The CDR3 DNA sequence: TGCGCCAGCAGCCAAGACGTGACAGGGGGCTGGGGTACGCAGTATTTT. Its translation: CASSQDVTGGWGTQYF.

On this clone itself: One end of the junction varies from germline; a read error may be responsible. V is TRBV7-7 and J is TRBJ1-2; unclear D gene. The CDR3 runs 13 residues. Germline V CDR1 and CDR2: SSHAT, FNYEAQ (reference sequence). The CDR3 coding sequence is TGTGCTAGCAGGCTGGGTGAGTTAGCTGGCTACACCTTC. Translation gives CASRLGELAGYTF.

Note on this clone: At one end the junction does not follow the germline gene, possibly because of a read error. CDR3 amino acids: CASTSGLQETQYF. The CDR3 nucleotides read TGTGCTAGCACCTCCGGACTCCAAGAGACCCAGTACTTC. The chain has TRBV7-7 and TRBJ2-5, with D perhaps matching TRBD2 (5 bases). Germline CDR1 reads SSHAT; CDR2 reads FNYEAQ (reference sequence). This CDR3 region has 13 residues.